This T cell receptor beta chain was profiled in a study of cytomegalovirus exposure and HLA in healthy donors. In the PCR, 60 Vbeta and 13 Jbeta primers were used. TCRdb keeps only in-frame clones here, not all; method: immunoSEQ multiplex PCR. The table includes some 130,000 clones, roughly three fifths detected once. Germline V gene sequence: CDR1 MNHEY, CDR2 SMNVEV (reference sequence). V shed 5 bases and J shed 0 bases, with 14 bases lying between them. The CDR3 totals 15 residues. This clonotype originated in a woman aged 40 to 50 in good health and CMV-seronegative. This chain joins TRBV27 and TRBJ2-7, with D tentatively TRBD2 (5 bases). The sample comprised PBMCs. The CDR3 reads CASSARGQSSYEQYF. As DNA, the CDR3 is TGTGCCAGCAGTGCCCGCGGGCAGAGCTCCTACGAGCAGTACTTC.